Shown below are 10 T cell receptor beta chains from a single sample sequenced in a study of cytomegalovirus exposure and HLA in healthy donors. This PCR relied on a set of 60 Vbeta primers and 13 Jbeta primers. Assay used: immunoSEQ multiplex PCR; TCRdb lists only in-frame clones, some missing. The data show 95,000 to 150,000 clones, with 8% to 11% seen just once and approximately 4.4% held by the top ten. Sequencing was carried out using PBMCs. The receptor source for this set is a woman aged 18-30 years in good health and CMV-seropositive.

In this sample, this clone turned up a few times. J is TRBJ1-5 and V is TRBV23-1; TRBD1 aligns across 8 bases. TRBV23-1 is filed as an ORF, its function uncertain. The junction had 7 bases not matched to a gene; V was cut back by 2 bases and J by 4 bases. The CDR3 consists of 16 residues. The CDR3 DNA sequence: TGCGCCAGCAGTCAACCTGGGACAGGACGGAATCAGCCCCAGCATTTT. Its translation: CASSQPGTGRNQPQHF.

This clone has only a few counts. This rearrangement joins TRBV5-1 to TRBJ2-3; D may be TRBD2 (6 bases). CDR1 and CDR2 from the germline V gene are SGHRS and YFSETQ. V lost 0 bases, J lost 4 bases, and 9 bases lay in between. This CDR3 contains 14 residues. The CDR3 here is CASSLDREADTQYF. CDR3 nucleotide sequence: TGCGCCAGCAGCTTGGATAGGGAGGCAGATACGCAGTATTTT.

The chain carries TRBV5-6 and TRBJ1-2; TRBD1 matches at 7 bases. V lost 5 bases and J lost 4; bases outside the gene matches: 11. The CDR3 totals 15 residues. Germline CDR1 SGHDT, CDR2 YYEEEE. The CDR3 region has the DNA TGTGCCAGCAGAGCTCAGGGGGAGATAAGCTATGGCTACACCTTC. Protein sequence: CASRAQGEISYGYTF.

The rearrangement joins TRBV5-1 to TRBJ1-4; 11 nucleotides line up with TRBD1. This CDR3 is 17 amino acids long. J gave up 0 bases and V 4 bases, and 5 bases lay outside the gene matches. Germline V CDR1 and CDR2: SGHRS, YFSETQ. CDR3 nucleotide sequence: TGCGCCAGCAGCCAAGGACAGGGGGCGACAACTAATGAAAAACTGTTTTTT. This encodes CASSQGQGATTNEKLFF. Using reference TRBV5-1 and TRBJ1-4 for the parts outside the CDR3, the full variable domain is KAGVTQTPRYLIKTRGQQVTLSCSPISGHRSVSWYQQTPGQGLQFLFEYFSETQRNKGNFPGRFSGRQFSNSRSEMNVSTLELGDSALYLCASSQGQGATTNEKLFFGSGTQLSVL.

Only a few counts were recorded for this clone. The chain recombines TRBV6-5 with TRBJ2-7, with 8 bases aligning to TRBD2. The length of the CDR3 is 16 residues. The V segment lost 0 bases and the J segment 7 bases; nucleotides outside the gene matches: 11. Germline loops: CDR1 MNHEY, CDR2 SVGAGI. CDR3 protein: CASSYSGAAGVSEQYF. CDR3 nucleotides: TGTGCCAGCAGTTACTCGGGAGCAGCGGGAGTTTCGGAGCAGTACTTC.

This clone was counted only a few times. The chain has TRBV5-1 and TRBJ1-4; D may be TRBD1 (5 bases). This CDR3 region has 15 residues. The germline V gene encodes CDR1 SGHRS and CDR2 YFSETQ. Trimming removed 4 bases at V and 8 bases at J, with 18 bases between. The CDR3 coding sequence is TGCGCCAGCAGCGAACAAGACAGCGCAAACGAAAAACTGTTTTTT. It specifies CASSEQDSANEKLFF.

The CDR3 DNA sequence: TGTGCCAGCAGACAAATAGCGGGAGGGGGATACGAGCAGTACTTC. Its translation: CASRQIAGGGYEQYF. This chain links TRBV6-5 with TRBJ2-5, with 11 bases identical to TRBD2. Matching the DNA end better, TRBJ2-7 makes the J call doubtful. Germline V gene sequence: CDR1 MNHEY, CDR2 SVGAGI. The CDR3 spans 15 residues.

The chain recombines TRBV9 with TRBJ1-3, with D maybe TRBD1 (6 bases). Germline assignment: CDR1 SGDLS and CDR2 YYNGEE. With 4 bases removed from V and 0 bases from J, the gap between germline ends came to 11 bases. The CDR3 has 15 residues. CDR3 region: CASSPTGPSGNTIYF. The CDR3 DNA reads TGTGCCAGCAGCCCTACAGGGCCCTCTGGAAACACCATATATTTT.

V is TRBV6-5 and J is TRBJ2-1, with D maybe TRBD2 (6 bases). Germline loops: CDR1 MNHEY, CDR2 SVGAGI. The CDR3 totals 12 residues. Trimming stripped 2 bases from V and 9 bases from J, with 8 bases between. The CDR3 DNA sequence: TGTGCCAGCAGTTACACGGGACTTGAGCAGTTCTTC. It specifies CASSYTGLEQFF.

This clone was detected ten times or more. The CDR3 coding sequence is TGTGCCACCAGCTGGGGACAAGCGAACACTGAAGCTTTCTTT. As protein: CATSWGQANTEAFF. The rearrangement joins TRBV15 to TRBJ1-1, with D perhaps matching TRBD1 (6 bases). V was shortened by 5 bases and J by 1 base, with 11 bases between the two germline ends. From germline, CDR1 is LNHNV and CDR2 YYDKDF (reference sequence). The length of the CDR3 is 14 residues.